What follows is one T cell receptor beta chain and its context. Its antigen is unknown. No much larger clone is present one base from it, and per-base qualities are unavailable. The CDR3 runs 14 amino acids, cysteine and phenylalanine included. The entry retains the CDR3 DNA only, 42 bases that are in frame from base 1. V is reduced by 2 bases and J by 0 bases, leaving a spacing of 8 bases between them. CDR1 SNHLY and CDR2 FYNNEI were looked up in the germline V gene. This sample was sequenced with an Illumina HiSeq 1500. The public reads were quality trimmed at Q25 with fastp and then assembled into clones with MiXCR by TCRdb, keeping productive beta chains. Records with the same CDR3 protein are collapsed into one entry carrying the most frequent genes and DNA. This sample comprises about 470,000 distinct CDR3 sequences, about two fifths of them detected only once. Of the sample, just under 45% falls within the top ten clones.

The sample originates from a study of T cell repertoires in cytomegalovirus infection (dated by TCRdb to about 2019). For the wider study: Peptide stimulations targeted recently identified HLA-C-restricted CMV epitopes, whose presentation resists viral immunomodulation, together with well-studied HLA-B-restricted epitopes. The HLA type of each donor mattered for the analysis, because public TCR beta signatures pointed to carriage of CMV infection along with the matching HLA type.

The treatment or condition label for this specimen denotes: in vitro stimulation with specific CMV peptide epitopes to enrich CMV-specific T cells. Overall results and qualifications from the work: Carriers of CMV infection plus the relevant HLA type were discriminated by the cumulative frequency of public TCR beta family members in the study cohort and in an independent approximately 360-donor cohort. The ex vivo response was dominated by HLA-C-restricted CMV-specific TCR beta clonotypes, which also provided the single most frequent clonotype in two of eight donors.

The chain couples TRBV2 to TRBJ2-7; the D gene cannot be named for sure. The input for sequencing was cultured PBMCs, taken from culture after CMV antigen stimulation. This TCR was sampled from a human donor in good health (CMV status not recorded). Some clones in this sample may be carry-over from other donors' samples. The DNA reads TGTGCCAGCAGTGAATCGGGCGGCTCCTACGAGCAGTACTTC. Translated, it reads CASSESGGSYEQYF.